The T cell receptor (beta chain) under discussion was sequenced for a study of technical replicates of blood from a handful of donors. The protocol was immunoSEQ multiplex PCR, while the TCRdb copy is restricted to in-frame clones and leaves out a portion. The sample records about 64,000 clones, 86% being singletons. This clone has just a few counts. Germline-derived CDR1 and CDR2 are SGHTA and FQGNSA. The CDR3 covers 15 residues. Deletions cut 5 bases from V and 4 bases from J, with 15 bases between. This sequence was found in a human donor in good health. Some clones in this sample may be carry-over from other donors' samples. Sequencing input: PBMCs. The rearrangement joins TRBV7-2 to TRBJ2-1, with no clear D. The CDR3 nucleotides are TGTGCCAGCAGCCTGCTTGCCCTAAATTACAATGAGCAGTTCTTC. Translation: CASSLLALNYNEQFF.